This TCR beta chain comes out of a study of chemoradiotherapy in HPV16-positive cancers. Here immunoSEQ multiplex PCR was the method, and the copy in TCRdb shows in-frame clones only, minus some. The data show about 5,300 clones, with over 75% seen just once and 1.5% to 2% held by the top ten. The germline CDR1 and CDR2 sequences are SGHTA and FQGNSA. The CDR3 is 15 residues long. The J segment lost 5 bases and the V segment lost 5 bases, leaving 11 bases of the junction unmatched. This receptor was obtained from a human donor with HPV-associated anogenital cancer. This sample comprised blood, obtained from a patient who underwent chemoradiotherapy. The chain carries TRBV7-2 and TRBJ2-5; 7 nucleotides align to TRBD1. CDR3 nucleotides: TGTGCCAGCAGCCCAGGGGGTATGGCTGGGGAGACCCAGTACTTC. Protein: CASSPGGMAGETQYF.